These T cell receptor beta chains were read from a single sample in a study of cytomegalovirus exposure and HLA in healthy donors. Measured with immunoSEQ multiplex PCR; TCRdb has only the in-frame clones, and not every one. The table has about 280,000 clones, approximately 90% seen once. Material: PBMCs. These receptors were obtained from a woman between 18 and 30 years old in good health and CMV-seronegative. The CDR3 runs from the conserved cysteine through the conserved F or W. D genes are given only for firm matches. Part of the rows lack a size; the others show once, few, many or a class for expanded clones.

D gene | J gene | clone size | CDR3 length | V gene | CDR3 DNA | CDR3 protein
NA | TRBJ1-1 | few | 15 | TRBV4-1 | TGCGCCAGCAGCCAATCCTGGGCCTCCGGCCCTGAAGCTTTCTTT | CASSQSWASGPEAFF
NA | TRBJ2-2 | NA | 17 | TRBV4-2 | TGTGCCAGCAGCCAAGGGATACGGGGTACGAACACCGGGGAGCTGTTTTTT | CASSQGIRGTNTGELFF
TRBD1 | TRBJ1-1 | NA | 14 | TRBV2 | TGTGCCAGCAGTGCTAACAGGGGGACCACTGAAGCTTTCTTT | CASSANRGTTEAFF
NA | TRBJ2-7 | NA | 12 | TRBV30 | TGTGCCTGGAGCAAACAGGGTTACGAGCAGTACTTC | CAWSKQGYEQYF
TRBD2 | TRBJ2-7 | NA | 14 | TRBV18 | TGTGCCAGCTCACCAGGGACTAGCGGCTACGAGCAGTACTTC | CASSPGTSGYEQYF
NA | TRBJ2-7 | NA | 14 | TRBV7-9 | TGTGCCAGCAGCTTCGCAGTTTCCCACTACGAGCAGTACTTC | CASSFAVSHYEQYF
NA | TRBJ1-2 | NA | 13 | TRBV6-5 | TGTGCCAGCAGTGCCCAGGGGCAGGATGGCTACACCTTC | CASSAQGQDGYTF
TRBD1 | TRBJ2-7 | NA | 15 | TRBV7-9 | TGTGCCAGCACCGGGGACAGGGCGGGCCCCTACGAGCAGTACTTC | CASTGDRAGPYEQYF
TRBD2 | TRBJ2-2 | once | 16 | TRBV11-2 | TGTGCCAGCAGCCAGATAAGCGGGGGGAACACCGGGGAGCTGTTTTTT | CASSQISGGNTGELFF
TRBD1 | TRBJ1-4 | few | 17 | TRBV7-8 | TGTGCCAGCAGCTTAGGGACAGGGGGCGCGAAAGGGGAAAAACTGTTTTTT | CASSLGTGGAKGEKLFF
NA | TRBJ2-7 | NA | 14 | TRBV14 | TGTGCCAGCAGTCCGGGCTCGGGGAGGTGGGAGCAGTACTTC | CASSPGSGRWEQYF
NA | TRBJ1-2 | NA | 15 | TRBV6-5 | TGTGCCAGCAGTGTCCGGGGATTAAATAACTATGGCTACACCTTC | CASSVRGLNNYGYTF
TRBD1 | TRBJ1-1 | NA | 14 | TRBV30 | TGTGCCTGGAGTGGTGGACAGGCAAACACTGAAGCTTTCTTT | CAWSGGQANTEAFF
TRBD1 | TRBJ2-7 | NA | 16 | TRBV7-9 | TGTTCCAGCAGCTCTCCTTGGGGACAGGGGGCCTACGAGCAGTACTTC | CSSSSPWGQGAYEQYF
NA | TRBJ1-4 | NA | 15 | TRBV18 | TGTGCCAGCTCACCCCAGGGGCCTCACAATGAAAAACTGTTTTTT | CASSPQGPHNEKLFF
NA | TRBJ1-6 | few | 16 | TRBV7-6 | TGTGCCAGCAGCCCCGAGGGGGTTTTATATAATTCACCCCTCCACTTT | CASSPEGVLYNSPLHF
TRBD2 | TRBJ2-1 | NA | 16 | TRBV9 | TGTGCCAGCAGCTCGAGGACTAGCGGCCTCTACAATGAGCAGTTCTTC | CASSSRTSGLYNEQFF
TRBD1 | TRBJ2-2 | NA | 15 | TRBV2 | TGTGCCAGCAGTGTGGGAAGACAGGGCGCCGGGGAGCTGTTTTTT | CASSVGRQGAGELFF
TRBD1 | TRBJ1-1 | NA | 14 | TRBV11-2 | TGTGCCAGCAGCTCACAGGGGTATGACACTGAAGCTTTCTTT | CASSSQGYDTEAFF
NA | TRBJ1-3 | once | 15 | TRBV6-6 | TGTGCCAGCAGTTCCCCCGGGATATTAGGAAACACCATATATTTT | CASSSPGILGNTIYF
TRBD1 | TRBJ1-5 | NA | 18 | TRBV18 | TGTGCCAGCTCACCGACACTCCAGGGGGGAGTAGGGAATCAGCCCCAGCATTTT | CASSPTLQGGVGNQPQHF
TRBD1 | TRBJ2-5 | once | 15 | TRBV4-1 | TGCGCCAGCAGCCCTTACGGGACAGGGGAAGAGACCCAGTACTTC | CASSPYGTGEETQYF
NA | TRBJ1-1 | NA | 13 | TRBV30 | TGTGCCTGGAGTGTATACCGTAGCACTGAAGCTTTCTTT | CAWSVYRSTEAFF
NA | TRBJ2-5 | NA | 15 | TRBV12-1 | TGTGCCAGCAGCTTTGAAGGGGGGGCCGGGGAGACCCAGTACTTC | CASSFEGGAGETQYF
NA | TRBJ2-6 | once | 15 | TRBV11-2 | TGTGCCAGCAGCCTCACAGGGTACGGGGCCAACGTCCTGACTTTC | CASSLTGYGANVLTF
TRBD1 | TRBJ1-1 | NA | 17 | TRBV19 | TGTGCCAGTACTCCCTTAGGGCAAGGGCAGGGGGCGCCGGTAGCTTTCTTT | CASTPLGQGQGAPVAFF
NA | TRBJ2-5 | NA | 13 | TRBV10-3 | TGTGCCATCAGTGATACCGGGTTAGAGACCCAGTACTTC | CAISDTGLETQYF
TRBD1 | TRBJ1-1 | NA | 14 | TRBV5-6 | TGTGCCAGCAGCTTAGGAACAGGGGGCGTTGAAGCTTTCTTT | CASSLGTGGVEAFF
NA | TRBJ2-7 | NA | 13 | TRBV11-2 | TGTGCCAGCAGCTTCGGGTTCCCGTACGAGCAGTACTTC | CASSFGFPYEQYF
NA | TRBJ1-2 | once | 12 | TRBV5-8 | TGTGCCAGCAGCTTTTCCGGGTATGGCTACACCTTC | CASSFSGYGYTF
TRBD1 | TRBJ1-3 | NA | 15 | TRBV5-8 | TGTGCCAGCAGCCTGGGACAGACCTCTGGAAACACCATATATTTT | CASSLGQTSGNTIYF
TRBD1 | TRBJ1-2 | NA | 15 | TRBV18 | TGTGCCAGCTCACCCGGCAGGGACAGTTACTATGGCTACACCTTC | CASSPGRDSYYGYTF
NA | TRBJ2-7 | NA | 16 | TRBV21-1 | TGTGCCAGCAGGACAAAATACTTTATGGACAGGGAGGAGCAGTACTTC | CASRTKYFMDREEQYF
NA | TRBJ2-5 | NA | 14 | TRBV2 | TGTGCCAGCAGTGTTTCAGGAAATGCGGAGACCCAGTACTTC | CASSVSGNAETQYF
TRBD1 | TRBJ1-6 | NA | 17 | TRBV7-8 | TGTGCCAGCAGCTTTCCTAGTTCTGGGACAGGGAATTCACCCCTCCACTTT | CASSFPSSGTGNSPLHF
NA | TRBJ1-5 | NA | 15 | TRBV6-1 | TGTGCCAGTCATACGGACTTTTTCGAGAGCCAGCCCCAGCATTTT | CASHTDFFESQPQHF
NA | TRBJ2-5 | NA | 15 | TRBV6-5 | TGTGCCAGCAGTTCCTCCCCAGGCAGACAAGAGACCCAGTACTTC | CASSSSPGRQETQYF
NA | TRBJ1-4 | once | 16 | TRBV4-1 | TGCGCCAGCAGCCAAGGGCAGGGTCCCCTTGGCGAAAAACTGTTTTTT | CASSQGQGPLGEKLFF
NA | TRBJ1-2 | once | 13 | TRBV19 | TGTGCCAGTAGCCCGACAGGATCTCGCGGCTACACCTTC | CASSPTGSRGYTF
NA | TRBJ1-1 | NA | 15 | TRBV5-5 | TGTGCCAGCAGCTCCAGGTCTATCCTGAACACTGAAGCTTTCTTT | CASSSRSILNTEAFF
NA | TRBJ1-4 | NA | 12 | TRBV18 | TGTGCCAGCTCACTCCTCGATGAAAAACTGTTTTTT | CASSLLDEKLFF
NA | TRBJ2-3 | NA | 11 | TRBV2 | TGTGCCAGCTCCGGCGGGGAAACGCAGTATTTT | CASSGGETQYF
TRBD2 | TRBJ2-3 | NA | 16 | TRBV9 | TGTGCCAGCAGCGTAGAGGCGGGGGGGCCGGCAGATACGCAGTATTTT | CASSVEAGGPADTQYF
NA | TRBJ1-4 | few | 13 | TRBV5-6 | TGTGCCAGCAGCGATACCCAGAATGAAAAACTGTTTTTT | CASSDTQNEKLFF
NA | TRBJ2-2 | NA | 15 | TRBV15 | TGTGCCACCAGCAGAAAGGGGCAGACTACCGGGGAGCTGTTTTTT | CATSRKGQTTGELFF
NA | TRBJ2-3 | once | 15 | TRBV6-4 | TGTGCCAGCAGTGACTCTGTGAGCCCCACAGATACGCAGTATTTT | CASSDSVSPTDTQYF
NA | TRBJ2-2 | NA | 15 | TRBV5-4 | TGTGCCAGCAGCTTGTTTGCGGGACTTACCGGGGAGCTGTTTTTT | CASSLFAGLTGELFF
NA | TRBJ2-7 | NA | 15 | TRBV19 | TGTGCCAGTAGTATAGGAGCGGGTCGGGGCTACGAGCAGTACTTC | CASSIGAGRGYEQYF
NA | TRBJ1-6 | few | 15 | TRBV6-1 | TGTGCCAGCAGTGGAAACAGCCACTATAATTCACCCCTCCACTTT | CASSGNSHYNSPLHF
NA | TRBJ2-5 | NA | 16 | TRBV5-8 | TGTGCCAGCAGCCGCCCAATAAGCGGGACACGGGTCGACCAGTACTTC | CASSRPISGTRVDQYF
TRBD1 | TRBJ2-2 | NA | 17 | TRBV7-8 | TGTGCCAGCAGCTTATATTCGGACAGGGAGGTATCCGGGGAGCTGTTTTTT | CASSLYSDREVSGELFF
TRBD1 | TRBJ2-1 | NA | 16 | TRBV6-5 | TGTGCCAGCAGTTACCACGGACAGGGGGGCTACAATGAGCAGTTCTTC | CASSYHGQGGYNEQFF